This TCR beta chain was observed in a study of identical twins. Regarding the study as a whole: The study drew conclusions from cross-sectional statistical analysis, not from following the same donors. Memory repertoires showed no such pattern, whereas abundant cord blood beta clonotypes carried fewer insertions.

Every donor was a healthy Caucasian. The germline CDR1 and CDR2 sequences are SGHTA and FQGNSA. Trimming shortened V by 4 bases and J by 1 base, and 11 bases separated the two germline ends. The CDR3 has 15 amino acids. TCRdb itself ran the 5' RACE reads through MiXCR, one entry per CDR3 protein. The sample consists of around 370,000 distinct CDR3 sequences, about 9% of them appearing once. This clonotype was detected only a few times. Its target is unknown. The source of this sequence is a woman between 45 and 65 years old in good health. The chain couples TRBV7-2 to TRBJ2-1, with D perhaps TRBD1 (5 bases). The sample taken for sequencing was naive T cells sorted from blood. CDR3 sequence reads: CASSYDSASYNEQFF. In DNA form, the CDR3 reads TGTGCCAGCAGCTATGACAGTGCTTCCTACAATGAGCAGTTCTTC.